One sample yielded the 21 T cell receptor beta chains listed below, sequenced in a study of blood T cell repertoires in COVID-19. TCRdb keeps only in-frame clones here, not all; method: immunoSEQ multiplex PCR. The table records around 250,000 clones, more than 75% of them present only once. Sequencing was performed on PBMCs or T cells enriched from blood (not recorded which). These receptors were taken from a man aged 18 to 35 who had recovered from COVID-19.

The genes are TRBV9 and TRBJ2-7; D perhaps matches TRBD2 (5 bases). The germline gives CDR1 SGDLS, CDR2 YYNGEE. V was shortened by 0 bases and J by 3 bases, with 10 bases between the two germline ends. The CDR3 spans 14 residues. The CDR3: CASSVASRDYEQYF. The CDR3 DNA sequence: TGTGCCAGCAGCGTAGCTTCCCGGGACTACGAGCAGTACTTC. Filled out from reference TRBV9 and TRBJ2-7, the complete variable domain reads DSGVTQTPKHLITATGQRVTLRCSPRSGDLSVYWYQQSLDQGLQFLIQYYNGEERAKGNILERFSAQQFPDLHSELNLSSLELGDSALYFCASSVASRDYEQYFGPGTRLTVT.

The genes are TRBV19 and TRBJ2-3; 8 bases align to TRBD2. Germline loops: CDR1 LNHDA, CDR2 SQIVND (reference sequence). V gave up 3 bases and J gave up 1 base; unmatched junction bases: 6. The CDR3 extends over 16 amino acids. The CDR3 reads CASSILGAGGTDTQYF. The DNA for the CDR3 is TGTGCCAGTAGTATCCTGGGAGCGGGAGGCACAGATACGCAGTATTTT. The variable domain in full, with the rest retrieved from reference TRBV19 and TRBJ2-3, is DGGITQSPKYLFRKEGQNVTLSCEQNLNHDAMYWYRQDPGQGLRLIYYSQIVNDFQKGDIAEGYSVSREKKESFPLTVTSAQKNPTAFYLCASSILGAGGTDTQYFGPGTRLTVL.

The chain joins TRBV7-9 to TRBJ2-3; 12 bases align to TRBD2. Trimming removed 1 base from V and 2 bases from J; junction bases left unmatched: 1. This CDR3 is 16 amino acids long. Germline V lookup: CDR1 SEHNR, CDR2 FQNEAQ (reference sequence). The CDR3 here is CASSLGTSGTTDTQYF. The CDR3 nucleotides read TGTGCCAGCAGCTTAGGGACTAGCGGGACCACAGATACGCAGTATTTT.

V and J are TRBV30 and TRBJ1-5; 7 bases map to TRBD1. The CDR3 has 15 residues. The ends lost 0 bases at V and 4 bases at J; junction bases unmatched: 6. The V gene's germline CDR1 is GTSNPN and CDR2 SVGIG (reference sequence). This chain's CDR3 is CAWSVLGQKNQPQHF. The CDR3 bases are TGTGCCTGGAGTGTACTGGGACAGAAGAATCAGCCCCAGCATTTT.

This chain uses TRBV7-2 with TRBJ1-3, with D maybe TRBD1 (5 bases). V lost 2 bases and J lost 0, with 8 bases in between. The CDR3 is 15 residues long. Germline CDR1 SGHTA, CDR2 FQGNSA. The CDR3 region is CASSLMGRSGNTIYF. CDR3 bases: TGTGCCAGCAGCTTAATGGGGCGCTCTGGAAACACCATATATTTT.

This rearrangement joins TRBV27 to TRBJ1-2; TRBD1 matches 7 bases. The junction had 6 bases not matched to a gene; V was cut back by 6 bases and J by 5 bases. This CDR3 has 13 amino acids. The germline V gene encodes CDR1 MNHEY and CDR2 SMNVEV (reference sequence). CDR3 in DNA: TGTGCCAGCAGACGGGACAGACTTTATGGCTACACCTTC. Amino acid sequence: CASRRDRLYGYTF.

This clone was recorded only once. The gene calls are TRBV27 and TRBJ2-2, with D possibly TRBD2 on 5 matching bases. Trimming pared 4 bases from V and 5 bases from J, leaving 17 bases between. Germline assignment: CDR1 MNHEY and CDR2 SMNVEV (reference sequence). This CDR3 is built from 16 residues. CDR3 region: CASSSPLREGTGELFF. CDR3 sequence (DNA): TGTGCCAGCAGTTCGCCCCTGAGGGAAGGAACCGGGGAGCTGTTTTTT.

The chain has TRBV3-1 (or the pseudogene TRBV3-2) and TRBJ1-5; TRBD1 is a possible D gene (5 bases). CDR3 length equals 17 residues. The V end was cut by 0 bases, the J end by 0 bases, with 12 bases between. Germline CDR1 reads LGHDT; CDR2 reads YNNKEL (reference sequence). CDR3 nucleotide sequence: TGTGCCAGCAGCCAAGATCGGGGAGGGGTTAGCAATCAGCCCCAGCATTTT. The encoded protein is CASSQDRGGVSNQPQHF.

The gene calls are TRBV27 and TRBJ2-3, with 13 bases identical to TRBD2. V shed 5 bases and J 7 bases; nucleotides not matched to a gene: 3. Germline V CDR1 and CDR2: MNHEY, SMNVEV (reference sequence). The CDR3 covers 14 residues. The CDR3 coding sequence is TGTGCCAGCAGTCCGGGACTAGCGGGACATACGCAGTATTTT. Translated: CASSPGLAGHTQYF.

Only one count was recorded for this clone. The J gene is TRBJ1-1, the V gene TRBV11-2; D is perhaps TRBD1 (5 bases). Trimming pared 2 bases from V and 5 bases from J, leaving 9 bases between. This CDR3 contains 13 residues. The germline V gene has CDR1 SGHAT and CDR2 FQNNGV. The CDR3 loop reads CASSLWGGTEAFF. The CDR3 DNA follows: TGTGCCAGCAGCTTATGGGGGGGGACTGAAGCTTTCTTT.

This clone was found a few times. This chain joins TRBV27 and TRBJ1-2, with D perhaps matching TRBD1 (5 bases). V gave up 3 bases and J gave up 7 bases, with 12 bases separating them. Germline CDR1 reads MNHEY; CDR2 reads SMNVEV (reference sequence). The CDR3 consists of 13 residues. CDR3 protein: CASSFLGAGGYTF. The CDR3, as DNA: TGTGCCAGCAGTTTTCTAGGGGCTGGTGGCTACACCTTC.

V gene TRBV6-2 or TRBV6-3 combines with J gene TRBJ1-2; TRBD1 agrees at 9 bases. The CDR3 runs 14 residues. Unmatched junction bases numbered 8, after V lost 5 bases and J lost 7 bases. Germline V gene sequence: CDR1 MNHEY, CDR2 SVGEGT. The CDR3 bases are TGTGCCAGCAGTAGACGGGACAGGGCTGGTGGCTACACCTTC. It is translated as CASSRRDRAGGYTF.

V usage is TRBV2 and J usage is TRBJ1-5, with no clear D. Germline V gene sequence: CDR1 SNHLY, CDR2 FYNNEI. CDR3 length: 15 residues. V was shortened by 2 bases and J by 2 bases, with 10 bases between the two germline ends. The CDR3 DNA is TGTGCCAGCAGTGAAATTCAGAGGGGCAATCAGCCCCAGCATTTT. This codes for CASSEIQRGNQPQHF.

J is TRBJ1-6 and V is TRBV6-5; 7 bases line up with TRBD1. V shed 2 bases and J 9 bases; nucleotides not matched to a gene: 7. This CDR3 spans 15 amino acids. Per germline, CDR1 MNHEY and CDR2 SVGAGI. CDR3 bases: TGTGCCAGCAGTTACGAGGGGGCGATTGTTTCACCCCTCCACTTT. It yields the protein CASSYEGAIVSPLHF.

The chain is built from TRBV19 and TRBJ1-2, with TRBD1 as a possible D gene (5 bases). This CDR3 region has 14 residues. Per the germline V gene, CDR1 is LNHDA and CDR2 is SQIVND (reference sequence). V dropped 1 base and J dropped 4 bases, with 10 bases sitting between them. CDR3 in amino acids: CASSIAAGGYGYTF. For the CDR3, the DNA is TGTGCCAGTAGTATAGCGGCGGGGGGCTATGGCTACACCTTC.

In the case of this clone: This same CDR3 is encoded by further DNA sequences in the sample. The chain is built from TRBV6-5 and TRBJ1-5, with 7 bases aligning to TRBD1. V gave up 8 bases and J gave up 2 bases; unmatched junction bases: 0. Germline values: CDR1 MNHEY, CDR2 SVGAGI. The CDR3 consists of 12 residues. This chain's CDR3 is CASGTGNQPQHF. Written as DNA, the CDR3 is TGTGCCAGCGGGACAGGCAATCAGCCCCAGCATTTT.

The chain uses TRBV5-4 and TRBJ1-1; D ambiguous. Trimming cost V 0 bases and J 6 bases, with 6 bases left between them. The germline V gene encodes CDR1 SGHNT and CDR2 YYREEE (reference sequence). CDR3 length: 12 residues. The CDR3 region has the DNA TGTGCCAGCAGCTTGGAGGCGGCTGAAGCTTTCTTT. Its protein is CASSLEAAEAFF.

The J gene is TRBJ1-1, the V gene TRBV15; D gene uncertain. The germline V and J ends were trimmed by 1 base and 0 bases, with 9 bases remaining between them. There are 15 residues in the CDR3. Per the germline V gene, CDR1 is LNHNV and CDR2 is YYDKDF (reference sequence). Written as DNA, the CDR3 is TGTGCCACCAGCAGAGTCGGGAGCATGAACACTGAAGCTTTCTTT. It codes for CATSRVGSMNTEAFF.

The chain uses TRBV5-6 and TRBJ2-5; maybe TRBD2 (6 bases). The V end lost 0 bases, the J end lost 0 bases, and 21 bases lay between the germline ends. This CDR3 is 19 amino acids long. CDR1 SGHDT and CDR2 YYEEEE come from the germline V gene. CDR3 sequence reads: CASSLVGLFGGENQETQYF. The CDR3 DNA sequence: TGTGCCAGCAGCTTGGTGGGTTTGTTTGGCGGGGAGAACCAAGAGACCCAGTACTTC.

The CDR3 sequence: CASSLVGASGNTIYF. The CDR3 DNA sequence: TGCGCCAGCAGCTTGGTAGGGGCCTCTGGAAACACCATATATTTT. This chain joins TRBV5-1 and TRBJ1-3; the D gene is possibly TRBD1 (5 bases). V lost 0 bases and J lost 0, with 7 bases in between. The CDR3 totals 15 residues. CDR1 is SGHRS, CDR2 YFSETQ, per germline. The complete variable domain, with remaining parts taken from reference TRBV5-1 and TRBJ1-3, reads KAGVTQTPRYLIKTRGQQVTLSCSPISGHRSVSWYQQTPGQGLQFLFEYFSETQRNKGNFPGRFSGRQFSNSRSEMNVSTLELGDSALYLCASSLVGASGNTIYFGEGSWLTVV.

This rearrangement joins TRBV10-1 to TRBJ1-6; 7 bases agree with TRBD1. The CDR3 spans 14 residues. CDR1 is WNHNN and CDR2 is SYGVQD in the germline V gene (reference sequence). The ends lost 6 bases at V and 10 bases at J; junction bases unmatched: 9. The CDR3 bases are TGCGCCAGCAGCCGGGACAGTTTCGGCTCACCCCTCCACTTT. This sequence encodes CASSRDSFGSPLHF.